These 5 T cell receptor beta chains were sequenced from one sample in a study of blood T cell repertoires in COVID-19. Profiling relied on immunoSEQ multiplex PCR, and the TCRdb table lists in-frame clones only, not all of them. The sample carries approximately 150,000 clones, 88% recorded once. Sequenced: peripheral blood. The receptors were sampled from a woman between 55 and 75 years old with acute or convalescent COVID-19.

This clone was seen ten or more times. The CDR3 region has the DNA TGTGCCAGCAGCCGTTTTGGGAGCTCCTATAATTCACCCCTCCACTTT. Translating it yields CASSRFGSSYNSPLHF. The chain has TRBV28 and TRBJ1-6; no clear D gene. Germline lookup yields CDR1 MDHEN and CDR2 SYDVKM. The ends were cut back, 6 bases at V and 0 bases at J, with 12 bases in the middle. There are 16 residues in the CDR3.

The chain combines TRBV27 with TRBJ1-2; TRBD1 matches 8 bases. Unmatched junction bases numbered 18, after V lost 8 bases and J lost 7 bases. The germline V gene has CDR1 MNHEY and CDR2 SMNVEV (reference sequence). The CDR3 runs to 16 residues. The CDR3 DNA follows: TGTGCCAGCTCAACGCTCCCCGGACAGGGTAGTCCTGGCTACACCTTC. It translates to CASSTLPGQGSPGYTF.

The rearrangement links TRBV4-3 to TRBJ2-1; 8 nucleotides match TRBD2. V lost 0 bases and J lost 4; bases outside the gene matches: 5. Germline V CDR1 and CDR2: LGHNA, YSLEER. The CDR3 is made up of 16 amino acids. The CDR3 reads CASSQDSSGGYNEQFF. The CDR3 DNA reads TGCGCCAGCAGCCAAGATTCGAGCGGGGGTTACAATGAGCAGTTCTTC.

This clone was seen a single time. The J gene is TRBJ1-4, the V gene TRBV28, with 8 positions matching TRBD1. The germline V gene encodes CDR1 MDHEN and CDR2 SYDVKM. J lost 11 bases, V lost 1 base, and 6 bases had no gene match. This CDR3 region has 14 residues. CDR3 amino acids: CASSLFAGDRKLFF. The CDR3 bases are TGTGCCAGCAGTTTATTTGCTGGGGACAGGAAACTGTTTTTT.

The V and J genes are TRBV6-5 and TRBJ1-1; a possible D gene is TRBD1 (5 bases). The CDR3 consists of 13 residues. Germline assignment: CDR1 MNHEY and CDR2 SVGAGI. V dropped 2 bases and J dropped 4 bases, with 8 bases sitting between them. The chain's CDR3 is CASSYGGGTEAFF. The DNA for the CDR3 is TGTGCCAGCAGTTACGGGGGAGGCACTGAAGCTTTCTTT.